This T cell receptor (beta chain) was captured by sequencing in a study of control samples from healthy donors and cancer patients. Clones were read by immunoSEQ multiplex PCR, and TCRdb kept only the in-frame ones, dropping some. The sample has under 150,000 clones, approximately 89% seen once; the top ten hold over 6.5%. The germline V and J ends were trimmed by 4 bases and 4 bases, with 7 bases remaining between them. The CDR3 spans 11 residues. In germline, CDR1 is DFQATT, CDR2 SNEGSKA (reference sequence). This sequence joins TRBV20-1 and TRBJ1-2; D gene unclear. The receptor was derived from a man aged 45-65 years with head and neck cancer. The sequenced sample was PBMCs. This CDR3 is CSATPGYGYTF. Written as DNA, the CDR3 is TGCAGTGCTACTCCAGGCTATGGCTACACCTTC.